This T cell receptor beta chain was found in a study of T cell clonotyping in hematopoietic cell transplantation. The time point denotes: recipient sample about 28 days before transplant, after cytoreduction. Sequencing was performed with immunoSEQ multiplex PCR; in TCRdb, only in-frame clones are kept and a portion is missing. The sample includes tens of thousands of clones, 95% to 97% of them seen just once. This receptor was obtained from a woman aged 45 to 65 with acute myeloid leukemia. Some clones in this sample may be carry-over from other donors' samples. The sequenced sample was peripheral blood mononuclear cells, obtained before stem cell transplant.

This CDR3 is CAIKFEPASNTEAFF. CDR3 in DNA: TGTGCCATCAAGTTTGAGCCGGCTTCGAACACTGAAGCTTTCTTT. This chain connects TRBV10-3 to TRBJ1-1; D not resolved. The length of the CDR3 is 15 residues. Trimming removed 7 bases from V and 1 base from J, with 16 bases in between. CDR1 is ENHRY, CDR2 SYGVKD, per germline.